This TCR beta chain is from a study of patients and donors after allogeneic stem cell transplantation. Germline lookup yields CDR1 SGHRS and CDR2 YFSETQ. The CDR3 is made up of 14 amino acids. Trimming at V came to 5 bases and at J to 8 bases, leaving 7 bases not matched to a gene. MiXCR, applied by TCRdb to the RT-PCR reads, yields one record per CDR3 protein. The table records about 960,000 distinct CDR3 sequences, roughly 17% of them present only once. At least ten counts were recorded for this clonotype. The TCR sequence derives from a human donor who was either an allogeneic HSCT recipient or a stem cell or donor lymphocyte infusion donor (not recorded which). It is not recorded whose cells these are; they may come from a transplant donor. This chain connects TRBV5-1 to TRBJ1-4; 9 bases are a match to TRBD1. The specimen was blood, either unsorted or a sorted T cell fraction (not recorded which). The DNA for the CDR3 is TGCGCCAGCAGATTAACAGGGGGCGGAGAAAAACTGTTTTTT. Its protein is CASRLTGGGEKLFF.